The rows below give T cell receptor beta chains drawn from one sample of a study of blood T cell repertoires in COVID-19. Data came from immunoSEQ multiplex PCR; TCRdb stores just in-frame clones and leaves some out. The data show over 150,000 clones, 70% to 80% seen once. Input material: peripheral blood. The receptors shown here come from a man in his fifties or sixties with acute or convalescent COVID-19. CDR3s include the opening cysteine and the closing phenylalanine or tryptophan. The D gene is left open where the match is weak. Not every row has a clone size; where given, it reads once, few, many or a size class.

cdr3_aa cdr3_nt d_call j_call v_call cdr3_length clone_size
CASSPGQGGAETQYF TGTGCCAGCAGCCCTGGACAGGGGGGTGCGGAGACCCAGTACTTC TRBD1 TRBJ2-5 TRBV5-8 15 few
CATSDPETVPYNEQFF TGTGCCACCAGTGATCCTGAGACTGTCCCCTACAATGAGCAGTTCTTC NA TRBJ2-1 TRBV24-1 16 NA
CASSLGTGGYEQYF TGTGCCAGCAGCTTGGGGACAGGGGGCTACGAGCAGTACTTC TRBD1 TRBJ2-7 TRBV5-6 14 NA
CASSSLGQGRETQYF TGTGCCAGCAGTTCCTTGGGACAGGGGAGAGAGACCCAGTACTTC TRBD1 TRBJ2-5 TRBV27 15 NA
CVRSLEYAGPHEQYF TGTGTCAGAAGCTTAGAATACGCGGGACCCCACGAGCAGTACTTC NA TRBJ2-7 TRBV7-5 15 NA
CASTQGYNSPLHF TGTGCCAGCACTCAGGGTTATAATTCACCCCTCCACTTT NA TRBJ1-6 TRBV6-5 13 NA
CASSHLAGLTDTQYF TGTGCCAGCAGCCATTTAGCGGGGCTCACAGATACGCAGTATTTT TRBD2 TRBJ2-3 TRBV3-1/TRBV3-2 15 NA
CASSIDGGSNQPQHF TGTGCCAGTAGTATAGACGGGGGAAGCAATCAGCCCCAGCATTTT NA TRBJ1-5 TRBV19 15 NA
CSVWDSVYNEQFF TGCAGCGTTTGGGACAGCGTTTACAATGAGCAGTTCTTC TRBD1 TRBJ2-1 TRBV29-1 13 NA
CASSPGTGNTEAFF TGTGCCAGCAGCCCAGGGACAGGAAACACTGAAGCTTTCTTT TRBD1 TRBJ1-1 TRBV9 14 NA
CATSPGQGGQPQHF TGTGCCACCAGCCCAGGACAGGGAGGCCAGCCCCAGCATTTT TRBD1 TRBJ1-5 TRBV15 14 NA
CASSPLRLAGYTDTQYF TGTGCCAGCAGCCCTCTACGACTAGCGGGGTACACAGATACGCAGTATTTT TRBD2 TRBJ2-3 TRBV27 17 NA
CASSLTGTGGYEQYF TGTGCCAGCAGCTTAACCGGGACAGGGGGCTACGAGCAGTACTTC TRBD1 TRBJ2-7 TRBV5-6 15 NA
CASSAEGGVSYEQYF TGTGCCAGCAGCGCGGAGGGGGGGGTCTCCTACGAGCAGTACTTC NA TRBJ2-7 TRBV9 15 NA
CASSYGQGSNQPQHF TGTGCCAGCAGTTATGGACAGGGAAGCAATCAGCCCCAGCATTTT TRBD1 TRBJ1-5 TRBV6-5 15 few
CAISDPNRVGGNTEAFF TGTGCCATCAGTGACCCCAACAGGGTTGGGGGGAACACTGAAGCTTTCTTT NA TRBJ1-1 TRBV10-3 17 once
CASSSLTSGRYNEQFF TGCGCCAGCAGCTCTCTTACTAGCGGGCGATACAATGAGCAGTTCTTC TRBD2 TRBJ2-1 TRBV5-1 16 NA
CASSPADRGYEQYF TGTGCCAGCTCACCGGCGGACAGGGGCTACGAGCAGTACTTC TRBD1 TRBJ2-7 TRBV18 14 once
CASSYGGAENQPQHF TGTGCCAGCAGTTATGGGGGGGCGGAAAATCAGCCCCAGCATTTT NA TRBJ1-5 TRBV6-6 15 NA
CASSLLAVSPLREKLFF TGTGCCAGCAGCTTATTAGCTGTTAGTCCTCTTCGCGAAAAACTGTTTTTT NA TRBJ1-4 TRBV7-8 17 NA
CASSRTGAQPQHF TGTGCCAGTAGTCGGACAGGGGCTCAGCCCCAGCATTTT TRBD1 TRBJ1-5 TRBV19 13 NA
CASSPTGPGELFF TGCGCCAGCAGCCCGACAGGTCCCGGGGAGCTGTTTTTT NA TRBJ2-2 TRBV5-1 13 NA
CASSLGSGLYSGANVLTF TGCGCCAGCAGCTTGGGTAGCGGCCTATACTCTGGGGCCAACGTCCTGACTTTC NA TRBJ2-6 TRBV5-1 18 NA
CATSPDRSTDTQYF TGTGCCACCAGCCCCGACAGGAGCACAGATACGCAGTATTTT NA TRBJ2-3 TRBV24-1 14 once
CASSERQGGDSPLHF TGTGCCAGCAGTGAAAGACAGGGCGGCGACTCACCCCTCCACTTT TRBD1 TRBJ1-6 TRBV6-1 15 NA
CASSPPGQFAQYF TGTGCCAGCAGTCCGCCGGGACAGTTCGCCCAGTACTTC TRBD1 TRBJ2-5 TRBV27 13 few
CASSLERATEAFF TGCGCCAGCAGCTTGGAGCGGGCCACTGAAGCTTTCTTT NA TRBJ1-1 TRBV5-1 13 NA
CASSTQGSGANVLTF TGTGCCAGTAGTACACAGGGCTCTGGGGCCAACGTCCTGACTTTC NA TRBJ2-6 TRBV19 15 NA
CASSNSGGSYTDTQYF TGTGCCAGCAGCAACAGCGGGGGTTCCTACACAGATACGCAGTATTTT TRBD2 TRBJ2-3 TRBV9 16 once